This entry describes one TCR beta chain. The germline V and J ends were trimmed by 2 bases and 2 bases, with 6 bases remaining between them. This CDR3 is built from 13 residues. CDR1 is MNHEY, CDR2 SVGAGI, per germline. Here immunoSEQ multiplex PCR was the method, and the copy in TCRdb shows in-frame clones only, minus some. The sample lists roughly 150,000 clones, roughly nine tenths occurring once. These data come from a study of lymphopenia after photon versus proton radiotherapy. Source: peripheral blood, taken from a patient treated with photon-based radiotherapy. This clonotype originated in a man between 50 and 59 years old with gastric cancer. The chain carries TRBV6-5 and TRBJ1-2; D not resolved. The CDR3 reads CASSYRENYGYTF. The CDR3 DNA is TGTGCCAGCAGTTACCGGGAGAACTATGGCTACACCTTC.